The source of this TCR beta chain is a study of cytomegalovirus exposure and HLA in healthy donors. Study details: There were roughly 120 million unique TCR beta sequences, drawn from 200 million or so T cells, in an earlier analysis.

For this clone: Its target is not known.

PCR amplification relied on 60 Vbeta primers (plus 13 Jbeta primers). Sequencing was performed with immunoSEQ multiplex PCR; in TCRdb, only in-frame clones are kept and a portion is missing. Among about 160,000 clones listed, approximately 80% were seen once. The CDR3 runs 15 residues. The V and J ends lost 3 bases and 5 bases, in that order; junction bases with no gene match: 6. Germline CDR1 is LGHNA and CDR2 is YSLEER. Study results and limitations: Solely CMV serostatus was available to characterize immune exposure. Indistinguishability led to the exclusion of some V segments, TRBV6-2 and TRBV6-3 included.

The rearrangement links TRBV4-3 to TRBJ2-7; the match to TRBD1 covers 11 bases. The receptor's source is a man between 25 and 39 years old in good health and CMV-seropositive. The sequenced sample consisted of PBMCs. The CDR3 nucleotides read TGCGCCAGCAGCCAGACCTGGACAGGGGGCCACGAGCAGTACTTC. It encodes CASSQTWTGGHEQYF.